The sequence of this TCR beta chain was determined in a study of CD39 and CD103 CD8 tumor-infiltrating T cells. Assay used: immunoSEQ multiplex PCR; TCRdb lists only in-frame clones, some missing. The sample holds about 800 clones; 60% to 80% are singletons and the top ten take about 15%. The sample taken for sequencing was CD39- CD103+ CD8+ T cells sorted from the tumor. Subset defined: CD103+CD39- single-positive CD45RA- CD8 T cells. The sequence was collected from a human donor with head and neck squamous cell carcinoma.

In DNA, the CDR3 is TGCAGCGTTGACCGAACGGACTCCTACAATGAGCAGTTCTTC. Amino acids: CSVDRTDSYNEQFF. V usage is TRBV29-1 and J usage is TRBJ2-1, with D hard to call. This CDR3 region has 14 residues. V was cut by 3 bases and J by 0 bases, with 9 bases left in between. Germline V gene sequence: CDR1 SQVTM, CDR2 ANQGSEA.